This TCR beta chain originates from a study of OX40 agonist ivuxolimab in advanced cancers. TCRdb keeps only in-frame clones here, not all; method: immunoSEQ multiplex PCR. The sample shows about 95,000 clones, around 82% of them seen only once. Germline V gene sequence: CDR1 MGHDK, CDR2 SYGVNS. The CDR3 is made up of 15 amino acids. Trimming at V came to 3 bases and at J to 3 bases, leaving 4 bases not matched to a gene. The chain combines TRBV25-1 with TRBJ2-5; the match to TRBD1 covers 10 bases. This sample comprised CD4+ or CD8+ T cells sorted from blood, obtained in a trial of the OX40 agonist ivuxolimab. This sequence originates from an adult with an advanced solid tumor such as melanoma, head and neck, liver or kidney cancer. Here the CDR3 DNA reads TGTGCCAGCAGTGAGGGACAGGGGTTAGAAGAGACCCAGTACTTC. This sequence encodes CASSEGQGLEETQYF.